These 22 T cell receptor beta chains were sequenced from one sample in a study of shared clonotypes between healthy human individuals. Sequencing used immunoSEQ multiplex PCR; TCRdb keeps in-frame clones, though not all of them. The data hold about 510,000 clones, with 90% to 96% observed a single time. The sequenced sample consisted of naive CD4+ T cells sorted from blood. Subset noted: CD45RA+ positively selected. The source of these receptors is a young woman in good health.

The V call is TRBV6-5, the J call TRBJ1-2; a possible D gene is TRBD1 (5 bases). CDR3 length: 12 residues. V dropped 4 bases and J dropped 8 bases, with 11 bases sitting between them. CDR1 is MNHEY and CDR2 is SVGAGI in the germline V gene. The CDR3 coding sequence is TGTGCCAGCAGTTCGGGACTTATGGGCTACACCTTC. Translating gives CASSSGLMGYTF.

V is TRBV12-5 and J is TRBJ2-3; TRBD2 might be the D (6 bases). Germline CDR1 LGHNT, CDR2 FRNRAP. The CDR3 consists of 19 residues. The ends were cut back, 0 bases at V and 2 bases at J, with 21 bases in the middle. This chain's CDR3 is CASGLVRRPRDFSTDTQYF. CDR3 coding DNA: TGTGCTAGTGGTTTGGTACGTCGCCCTCGGGACTTCTCCACAGATACGCAGTATTTT.

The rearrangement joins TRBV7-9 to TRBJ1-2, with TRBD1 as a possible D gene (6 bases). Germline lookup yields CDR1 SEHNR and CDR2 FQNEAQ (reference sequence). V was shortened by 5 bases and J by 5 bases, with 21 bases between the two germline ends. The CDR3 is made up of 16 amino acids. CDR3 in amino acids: CASSRGGWGLLYGYTF. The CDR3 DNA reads TGTGCCAGCAGCCGTGGCGGTTGGGGGCTTCTTTATGGCTACACCTTC.

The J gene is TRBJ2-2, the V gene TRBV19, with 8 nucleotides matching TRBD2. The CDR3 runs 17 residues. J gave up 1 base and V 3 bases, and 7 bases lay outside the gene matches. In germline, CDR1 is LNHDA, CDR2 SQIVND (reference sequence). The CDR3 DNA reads TGTGCCAGTAGTATGCTAGCGGGTTTTTTGAACACCGGGGAGCTGTTTTTT. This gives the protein CASSMLAGFLNTGELFF.

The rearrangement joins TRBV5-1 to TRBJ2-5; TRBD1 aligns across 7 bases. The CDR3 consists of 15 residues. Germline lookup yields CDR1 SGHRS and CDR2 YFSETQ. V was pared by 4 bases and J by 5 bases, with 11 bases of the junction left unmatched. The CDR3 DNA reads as TGCGCCAGCAGCAGGGGGACAGCGCAGGTCGAGACCCAGTACTTC. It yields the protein CASSRGTAQVETQYF. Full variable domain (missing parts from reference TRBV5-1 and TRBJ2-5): KAGVTQTPRYLIKTRGQQVTLSCSPISGHRSVSWYQQTPGQGLQFLFEYFSETQRNKGNFPGRFSGRQFSNSRSEMNVSTLELGDSALYLCASSRGTAQVETQYFGPGTRLLVL.

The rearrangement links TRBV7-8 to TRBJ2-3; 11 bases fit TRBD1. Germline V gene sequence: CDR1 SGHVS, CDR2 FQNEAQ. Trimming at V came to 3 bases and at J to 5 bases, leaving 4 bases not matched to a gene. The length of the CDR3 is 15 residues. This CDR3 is CASSFGGTGGDTQYF. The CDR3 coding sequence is TGTGCCAGCAGCTTCGGTGGGACAGGGGGAGATACGCAGTATTTT. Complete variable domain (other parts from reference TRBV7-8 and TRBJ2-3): GAGVSQSPRYKVAKRGQDVALRCDPISGHVSLFWYQQALGQGPEFLTYFQNEAQLDKSGLPSDRFFAERPEGSVSTLKIQRTQQEDSAVYLCASSFGGTGGDTQYFGPGTRLTVL.

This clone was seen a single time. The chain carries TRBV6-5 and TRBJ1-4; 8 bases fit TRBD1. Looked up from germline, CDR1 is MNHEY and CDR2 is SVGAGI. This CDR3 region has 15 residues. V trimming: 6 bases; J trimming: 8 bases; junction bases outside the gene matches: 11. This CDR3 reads CASRNTGGVEEKLFF. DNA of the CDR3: TGTGCCAGCAGAAACACAGGGGGAGTTGAGGAAAAACTGTTTTTT.

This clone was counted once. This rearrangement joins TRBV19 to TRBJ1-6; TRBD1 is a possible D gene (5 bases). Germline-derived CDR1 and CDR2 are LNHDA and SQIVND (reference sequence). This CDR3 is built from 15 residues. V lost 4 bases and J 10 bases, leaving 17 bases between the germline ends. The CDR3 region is CASSTRASWDSPLHF. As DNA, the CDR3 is TGTGCCAGTAGTACCCGGGCCTCGTGGGACTCACCCCTCCACTTT. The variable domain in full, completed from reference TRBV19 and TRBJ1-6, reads DGGITQSPKYLFRKEGQNVTLSCEQNLNHDAMYWYRQDPGQGLRLIYYSQIVNDFQKGDIAEGYSVSREKKESFPLTVTSAQKNPTAFYLCASSTRASWDSPLHFGNGTRLTVT.

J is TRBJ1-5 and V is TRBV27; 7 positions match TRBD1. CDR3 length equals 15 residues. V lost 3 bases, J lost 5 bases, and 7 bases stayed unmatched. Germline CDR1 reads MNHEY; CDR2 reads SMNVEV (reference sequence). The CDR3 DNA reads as TGTGCCAGCAGTTTTCAGGGGGTCCCCCATCAGCCCCAGCATTTT. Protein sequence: CASSFQGVPHQPQHF.

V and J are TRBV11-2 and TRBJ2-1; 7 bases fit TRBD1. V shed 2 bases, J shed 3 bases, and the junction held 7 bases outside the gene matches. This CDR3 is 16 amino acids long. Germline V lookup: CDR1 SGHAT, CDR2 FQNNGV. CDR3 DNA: TGTGCCAGCAGCTTAAGGGGGCTGGCGGGCTACAATGAGCAGTTCTTC. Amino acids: CASSLRGLAGYNEQFF.

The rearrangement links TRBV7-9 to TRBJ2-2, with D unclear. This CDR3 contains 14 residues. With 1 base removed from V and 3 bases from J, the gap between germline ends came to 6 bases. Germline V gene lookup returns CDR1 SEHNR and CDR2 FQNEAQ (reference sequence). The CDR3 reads CASSLEPYTGELFF. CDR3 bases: TGTGCCAGCAGCTTAGAACCTTACACCGGGGAGCTGTTTTTT.

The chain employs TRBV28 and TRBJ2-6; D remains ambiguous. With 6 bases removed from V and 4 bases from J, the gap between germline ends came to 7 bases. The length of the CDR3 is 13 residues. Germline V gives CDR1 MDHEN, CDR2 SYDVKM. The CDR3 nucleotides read TGTGCCAGCAGGGGCATGGGGGCCAACGTCCTGACTTTC. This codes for CASRGMGANVLTF.

The CDR3 region has the DNA TGTGCCAGCAGGATAGGGGGTGGAGGGGTGAGCAATCAGCCCCAGCATTTT. Protein product: CASRIGGGGVSNQPQHF. V is TRBV28 and J is TRBJ1-5; D may be TRBD1 (6 bases). The germline V gene has CDR1 MDHEN and CDR2 SYDVKM. The CDR3 is 17 residues long. Trimming cost V 6 bases and J 1 base, with 19 bases left between them.

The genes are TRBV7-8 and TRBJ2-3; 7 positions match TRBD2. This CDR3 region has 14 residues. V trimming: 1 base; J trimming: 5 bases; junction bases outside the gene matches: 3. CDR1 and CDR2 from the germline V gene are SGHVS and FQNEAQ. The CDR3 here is CASSLGGGVDTQYF. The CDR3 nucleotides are TGTGCCAGCAGCTTAGGGGGGGGAGTAGATACGCAGTATTTT. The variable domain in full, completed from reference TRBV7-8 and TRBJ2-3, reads GAGVSQSPRYKVAKRGQDVALRCDPISGHVSLFWYQQALGQGPEFLTYFQNEAQLDKSGLPSDRFFAERPEGSVSTLKIQRTQQEDSAVYLCASSLGGGVDTQYFGPGTRLTVL.

CDR3 nucleotides: TGTGCCAGCAGCTGGACAGGGGGCCTTTCGACTAATGAAAAACTGTTTTTT. Protein sequence: CASSWTGGLSTNEKLFF. The chain joins TRBV7-9 to TRBJ1-4; 11 bases map to TRBD1. Germline lookup yields CDR1 SEHNR and CDR2 FQNEAQ (reference sequence). The CDR3 has 17 residues. Unmatched junction bases numbered 6, after V lost 4 bases and J lost 2 bases.

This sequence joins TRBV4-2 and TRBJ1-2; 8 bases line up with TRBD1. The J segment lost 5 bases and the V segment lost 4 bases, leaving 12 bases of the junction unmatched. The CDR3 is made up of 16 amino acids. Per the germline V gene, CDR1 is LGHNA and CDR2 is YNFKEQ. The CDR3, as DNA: TGTGCCAGCAGCCCTCCCTCAGAGACAGGGGTTTATGGCTACACCTTC. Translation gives CASSPPSETGVYGYTF.

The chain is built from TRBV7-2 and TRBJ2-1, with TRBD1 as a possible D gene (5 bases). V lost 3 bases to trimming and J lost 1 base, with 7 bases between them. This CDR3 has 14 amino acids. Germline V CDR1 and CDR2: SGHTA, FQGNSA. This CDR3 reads CASSFDSSYNEQFF. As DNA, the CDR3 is TGTGCCAGCAGCTTTGACAGTTCCTACAATGAGCAGTTCTTC.

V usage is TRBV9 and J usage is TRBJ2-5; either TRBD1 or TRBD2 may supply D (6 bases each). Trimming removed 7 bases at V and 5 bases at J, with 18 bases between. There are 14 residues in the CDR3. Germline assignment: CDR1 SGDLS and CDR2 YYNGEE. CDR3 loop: CASSRGGMEETQYF. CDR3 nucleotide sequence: TGTGCCAGCTCCCGAGGGGGGATGGAGGAGACCCAGTACTTC.

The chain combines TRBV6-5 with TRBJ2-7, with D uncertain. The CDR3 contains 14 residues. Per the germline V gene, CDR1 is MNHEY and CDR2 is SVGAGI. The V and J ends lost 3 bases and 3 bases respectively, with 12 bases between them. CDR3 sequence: CASSYKGSLYEQYF. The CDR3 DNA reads TGTGCCAGCAGTTATAAAGGATCGCTCTACGAGCAGTACTTC.

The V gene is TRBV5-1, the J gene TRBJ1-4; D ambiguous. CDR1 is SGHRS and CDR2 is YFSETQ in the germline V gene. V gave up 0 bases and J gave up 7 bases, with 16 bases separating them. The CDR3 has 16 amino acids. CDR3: CASSLVSPGGPEKLFF. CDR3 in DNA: TGCGCCAGCAGCTTGGTGTCGCCCGGAGGCCCTGAAAAACTGTTTTTT.

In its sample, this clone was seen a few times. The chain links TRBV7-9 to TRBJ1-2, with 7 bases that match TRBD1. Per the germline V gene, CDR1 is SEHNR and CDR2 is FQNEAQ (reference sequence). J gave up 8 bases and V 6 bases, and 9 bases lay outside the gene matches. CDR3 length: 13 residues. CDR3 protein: CASSLGQTEGYTF. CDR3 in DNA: TGTGCCAGCAGTCTGGGACAGACGGAGGGCTACACCTTC.

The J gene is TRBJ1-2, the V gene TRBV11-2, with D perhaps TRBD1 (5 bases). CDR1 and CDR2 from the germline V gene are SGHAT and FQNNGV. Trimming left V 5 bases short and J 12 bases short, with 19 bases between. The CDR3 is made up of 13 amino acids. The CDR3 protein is CASSQGAVRGHTF. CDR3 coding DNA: TGTGCCAGCAGCCAGGGCGCAGTTAGAGGGCACACCTTC. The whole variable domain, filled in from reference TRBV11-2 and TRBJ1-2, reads EAGVAQSPRYKIIEKRQSVAFWCNPISGHATLYWYQQILGQGPKLLIQFQNNGVVDDSQLPKDRFSAERLKGVDSTLKIQPAKLEDSAVYLCASSQGAVRGHTFGSGTRLTVV.